The source of this T cell receptor beta chain is a study of early T cells in non-severe SARS-CoV-2 infection (dated by TCRdb to the early 2020s). Turning to the overall study: Because TCR sequencing was done on bulk RNA from unsorted whole blood, the alpha and beta chains could not be paired.

V is reduced by 0 bases and J by 8 bases, leaving a spacing of 13 bases between them. The germline V gene supplies CDR1 MGHRA and CDR2 YSYEKL. The CDR3 has 14 amino acids, counting the end cysteine and phenylalanine. Only the CDR3 DNA stays, 42 bases, in frame from base 1. The research as a whole found: VDJdb matching was skewed toward anti-spike CD8 responses and likely underestimated virus-specific expansions by missing private and CD4 specificities.

Libraries were constructed by 5' RACE. Sequencing took place on a NextSeq 500. In the TCR library protocol, unique molecular identifiers were attached to individual cDNA molecules to correct for PCR bias and sequencing error. Both TCR alpha and beta chains were sequenced, and tight co-correlation was observed between alpha and beta sequence abundances in each sample. The paper's processing steps were these. Decombinator V4 was used to annotate TCR sequences for V gene, J gene and CDR3. TCRs were defined as expanded if a significant change between any two time points was detected under a Poisson model with p below 0.0001. TCR abundances were normalised to the total number of TCRs sequenced per sample and were expressed as counts per million. MAIT TCRs were defined by TRAV1-2 paired with TRAJ12, TRAJ20 or TRAJ33, and iNKT TCRs by TRAV10 paired with TRAJ18. VDJdb, accessed on 1 November 2021, was searched for TCRs annotated for CMV, EBV and SARS-CoV-2, and TCRs annotated for more than one antigen were excluded. Starting from the raw public reads, TCRdb applied fastp trimming at Q25, assembled clones with MiXCR and retained in-frame beta chains. For every CDR3 protein sequence, its rows merge into one entry that carries the most common genes and DNA. The V and J calls were not made by the authors but by TCRdb's processing. The sample table holds tens of thousands of distinct CDR3 sequences, of which roughly 4.5% were seen once. The top ten clonotypes cover over 9.5% of the sample.

This clonotype was found many times. Its antigen has not been determined. Per-base quality was not reported, and no clone a single base away is much larger than it. The study was a case-control design nested within a healthcare worker cohort in London, UK, with weekly nasopharyngeal swab PCR tests and blood sampling. Healthcare workers were recruited during the week of the UK lockdown, between 23 and 31 March 2020, and followed weekly for up to roughly 16 weeks. This sequence was found in an adult who was a healthcare worker with PCR-confirmed SARS-CoV-2 infection or an uninfected control (not recorded which). The rearrangement joined TRBV4-1 to TRBJ1-1; a tentative D match to TRBD1 spans 5 bases. Sequenced sample: whole blood. Here the CDR3 is given as CASSQDKRGGEAFF. The DNA is as follows: TGCGCCAGCAGCCAAGACAAAAGGGGAGGGGAAGCTTTCTTT.